The 17 T cell receptor beta chains below come from one sample, sequenced in a study of technical replicates of blood from a handful of donors. Measured with immunoSEQ multiplex PCR; TCRdb has only the in-frame clones, and not every one. The sample has tens of thousands of clones; 80% to 95% are singletons. The sample taken for sequencing was T cells isolated from PBMCs. The receptors shown here come from a human donor in good health.

This chain uses TRBV6-5 with TRBJ2-5; a possible D gene is TRBD2 (5 bases). The V gene lost 4 bases and the J gene lost 4 bases, with 16 bases spanning the gap. From germline, CDR1 is MNHEY and CDR2 SVGAGI. The CDR3 sequence is 15 residues long. For the CDR3, the DNA is TGTGCCAGCAGTTCCTATGTCGGGCTAGCAGAGACCCAGTACTTC. It yields the protein CASSSYVGLAETQYF.

This chain joins TRBV7-6 and TRBJ2-7, with TRBD2 matching 10 bases. This CDR3 contains 14 residues. Germline V gene sequence: CDR1 SGHVS, CDR2 FNYEAQ. V was clipped by 5 bases and J by 4 bases; unmatched bases: 5. The CDR3 protein is CASSRGTSAYEQYF. The DNA of the CDR3 is TGTGCCAGCAGCCGGGGGACTAGCGCGTACGAGCAGTACTTC.

J is TRBJ2-1 and V is TRBV7-9; TRBD1 matches at 9 bases. Germline CDR1 is SEHNR and CDR2 is FQNEAQ (reference sequence). The CDR3 length is 14 residues. The J segment lost 9 bases and the V segment lost 5 bases, leaving 8 bases of the junction unmatched. CDR3 region: CASSGRDREFEQFF. The CDR3 DNA follows: TGTGCCAGCAGCGGGCGGGACAGGGAGTTTGAGCAGTTCTTC.

The rearrangement links TRBV19 to TRBJ1-5, with D perhaps TRBD1 (5 bases). CDR1 LNHDA and CDR2 SQIVND come from the germline V gene (reference sequence). Trimming took off 2 bases at V and 7 bases at J, with 9 bases between the two ends. There are 13 residues in the CDR3. The CDR3 protein is CASSIQGIQPQHF. CDR3 nucleotides: TGTGCCAGTAGTATACAGGGTATACAGCCCCAGCATTTT.

The genes are TRBV14 and TRBJ1-3, with D hard to call. The CDR3 has 13 amino acids. CDR1 is SGHDN, CDR2 FVKESK, per germline. V gave up 8 bases and J gave up 0 bases, with 8 bases separating them. DNA of the CDR3: TGTGCCAGCCGTCACAGCTCTGGAAACACCATATATTTT. Translated: CASRHSSGNTIYF.

The chain combines TRBV29-1 with TRBJ1-2; TRBD1 matches 7 bases. This CDR3 has 15 amino acids. Germline V lookup: CDR1 SQVTM, CDR2 ANQGSEA. Germline trimming cut 7 bases from V and 0 bases from J; bases unmatched to any gene: 11. CDR3 bases: TGCAGCGCCTCCCCCAGGGACAGCGCTAACTATGGCTACACCTTC. Translation: CSASPRDSANYGYTF.

The V call is TRBV4-2, the J call TRBJ1-1; D ambiguous. CDR3 length equals 13 residues. Germline-derived CDR1 and CDR2 are LGHNA and YNFKEQ. V lost 3 bases to trimming and J lost 5 bases, with 10 bases between them. The CDR3: CASSQADSTEAFF. The CDR3 DNA reads TGTGCCAGCAGCCAGGCCGACTCGACTGAAGCTTTCTTT.

CDR3 sequence: CASSPTDRTGYTF. Here the CDR3 DNA reads TGTGCCAGCAGCCCAACGGACAGGACCGGCTACACCTTC. This chain links TRBV7-9 with TRBJ1-2, with 7 bases lining up with TRBD1. Germline-derived CDR1 and CDR2 are SEHNR and FQNEAQ (reference sequence). V lost 5 bases and J lost 8; bases outside the gene matches: 8. CDR3 size: 13 residues.

The count of this clone is one. This chain connects TRBV4-1 to TRBJ1-4; 7 bases match TRBD1. Per germline, CDR1 MGHRA and CDR2 YSYEKL. Germline trimming cut 4 bases from V and 3 bases from J; bases unmatched to any gene: 2. The CDR3 spans 14 residues. The CDR3 DNA sequence: TGCGCCAGCAGCCCCGACAGGGCTAATGAAAAACTGTTTTTT. Translation gives CASSPDRANEKLFF.

This clone has only one observation. The rearrangement links TRBV29-1 to TRBJ1-2; TRBD1 agrees at 7 bases. CDR3 length: 13 residues. CDR1 is SQVTM and CDR2 is ANQGSEA in the germline V gene. V was pared by 7 bases and J by 4 bases, with 9 bases of the junction left unmatched. The CDR3 bases are TGCAGCGCTAGAGGGGGACAGTTCTATGGCTACACCTTC. Residues: CSARGGQFYGYTF.

The chain combines TRBV4-3 with TRBJ2-7; D not certain. V gave up 2 bases and J gave up 2 bases, with 7 bases separating them. The CDR3 runs to 13 residues. Per the germline V gene, CDR1 is LGHNA and CDR2 is YSLEER. The DNA of the CDR3 is TGCGCCAGCAGCCAACAGGTTACCTACGAGCAGTACTTC. Translation gives CASSQQVTYEQYF.

V is TRBV10-3 and J is TRBJ1-1; D ambiguous. CDR1 is ENHRY, CDR2 SYGVKD, per germline. The length of the CDR3 is 12 residues. Trimming pared 6 bases from V and 2 bases from J, leaving 7 bases between. In DNA form, the CDR3 reads TGTGCCATCAGCGGACTCAACACTGAAGCTTTCTTT. Protein sequence: CAISGLNTEAFF.

This clone was observed once. This rearrangement joins TRBV11-2 to TRBJ2-7; 13 nucleotides align to TRBD2. Germline-derived CDR1 and CDR2 are SGHAT and FQNNGV. With V trimmed by 5 bases and J by 3 bases, 4 bases remained unmatched. This CDR3 is built from 15 residues. The CDR3 DNA reads TGTGCCAGCAGCCGGACTAGCGGGAGTCTCTACGAGCAGTACTTC. Its protein is CASSRTSGSLYEQYF.

This clone was found a few times. DNA of the CDR3: TGTGCCAGCAGTGTACAGGGATTTGAAGCTTTCTTT. It translates to CASSVQGFEAFF. The rearrangement joins TRBV25-1 to TRBJ1-1, with D perhaps matching TRBD1 (6 bases). Germline V gives CDR1 MGHDK, CDR2 SYGVNS. V shed 4 bases and J shed 7 bases, with 10 bases lying between them. CDR3 length: 12 residues.

The chain couples TRBV14 to TRBJ1-3, with D uncertain. The ends were cut back, 1 base at V and 0 bases at J, with 7 bases in the middle. Germline V CDR1 and CDR2: SGHDN, FVKESK. The CDR3 is 15 amino acids. CDR3 nucleotide sequence: TGTGCCAGCAGCCAAGGGTTCAGCTCTGGAAACACCATATATTTT. Translated: CASSQGFSSGNTIYF.

V usage is TRBV7-9 and J usage is TRBJ2-7; D gene ambiguous. Per germline, CDR1 SEHNR and CDR2 FQNEAQ (reference sequence). V was shortened by 7 bases and J by 4 bases, with 8 bases between the two germline ends. This CDR3 comprises 11 residues. Here the CDR3 reads CASTSVYEQYF. In nucleotides, the CDR3 is TGTGCCAGCACGAGCGTTTACGAGCAGTACTTC.

The chain combines TRBV7-9 with TRBJ2-7; TRBD1 agrees at 9 bases. The length of the CDR3 is 16 residues. Germline V gives CDR1 SEHNR, CDR2 FQNEAQ (reference sequence). V dropped 3 bases and J dropped 5; count of bases not matched to a gene: 11. The CDR3 reads CASSFWDRVIGNEQYF. The DNA of the CDR3 is TGTGCCAGCAGCTTTTGGGACAGGGTAATAGGTAACGAGCAGTACTTC. Based on the CDR3 plus reference TRBV7-9 and TRBJ2-7, the full variable domain is DTGVSQNPRHKITKRGQNVTFRCDPISEHNRLYWYRQTLGQGPEFLTYFQNEAQLEKSRLLSDRFSAERPKGSFSTLEIQRTEQGDSAMYLCASSFWDRVIGNEQYFGPGTRLTVT.